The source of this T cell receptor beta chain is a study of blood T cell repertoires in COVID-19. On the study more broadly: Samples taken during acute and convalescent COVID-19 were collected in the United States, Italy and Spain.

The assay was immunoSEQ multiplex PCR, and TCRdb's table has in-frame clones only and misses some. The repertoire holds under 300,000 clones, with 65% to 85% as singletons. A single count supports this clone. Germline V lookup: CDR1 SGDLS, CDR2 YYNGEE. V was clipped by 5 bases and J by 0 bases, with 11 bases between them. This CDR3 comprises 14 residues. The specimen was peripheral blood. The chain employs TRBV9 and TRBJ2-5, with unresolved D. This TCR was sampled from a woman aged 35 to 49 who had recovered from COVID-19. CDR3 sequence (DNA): TGTGCCAGCAGTCTGAGGCAGCACCAAGAGACCCAGTACTTC. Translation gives CASSLRQHQETQYF. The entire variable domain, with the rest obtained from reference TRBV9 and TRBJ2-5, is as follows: DSGVTQTPKHLITATGQRVTLRCSPRSGDLSVYWYQQSLDQGLQFLIQYYNGEERAKGNILERFSAQQFPDLHSELNLSSLELGDSALYFCASSLRQHQETQYFGPGTRLLVL.